The 31 T cell receptor beta chains given below trace back to one sample, sequenced in a study of T cell responses to AZD1222 COVID-19 vaccine (TCRdb year 2021). The intended sense of this specimen's time point label: baseline before first vaccination. Library generation was performed with the immunoSEQ multiplex PCR assay. The clones in this table, taken by TCRdb from immuneACCESS, are in-frame only. Not every clone is retained; where verified, under half of the shortfall comes from an unresolved V gene, and the cause of the rest is unknown. The sample profile shows approximately 110,000 clones; around 90% of them were found once. 0.95% to 1.5% of the sample belongs to the ten largest clones. Specimen: peripheral blood, collected on day 0 of AZD1222 vaccination. The receptors shown here come from an adult in good health.

The chain combines TRBV27 with TRBJ2-3; 8 positions match TRBD1. The ends lost 6 bases at V and 1 base at J; junction bases unmatched: 9. Germline V gives CDR1 MNHEY, CDR2 SMNVEV (reference sequence). The CDR3 is 16 residues long. The CDR3 loop is CASSRGPGQGTDTQYF. In nucleotides, the CDR3 is TGTGCCAGCAGCCGGGGGCCGGGACAGGGCACAGATACGCAGTATTTT.

The chain recombines TRBV5-1 with TRBJ2-2; 12 nucleotides line up with TRBD2. The V and J ends lost 1 base and 6 bases, in that order; junction bases with no gene match: 1. The CDR3 runs 15 residues. The germline CDR1 and CDR2 sequences are SGHRS and YFSETQ. CDR3 protein: CASSLTSGGSGELFF. The CDR3 nucleotides are TGCGCCAGCAGCTTGACTAGCGGGGGGTCCGGGGAGCTGTTTTTT.

V is TRBV3-1 (or the pseudogene TRBV3-2) and J is TRBJ2-5, with 7 bases identical to TRBD2. CDR1 and CDR2 (germline): LGHDT, YNNKEL (reference sequence). The CDR3 spans 15 residues. With 0 bases clipped from V and 1 base from J, the junction kept 2 bases outside the gene matches. In DNA form, the CDR3 reads TGTGCCAGCAGCCAAGATAGGGAGGGCCAAGAGACCCAGTACTTC. It yields the protein CASSQDREGQETQYF.

The chain couples TRBV10-3 to TRBJ2-5; D is unresolved. The CDR3 is 13 amino acids. Trimming left V 0 bases short and J 3 bases short, with 5 bases between. Per the germline V gene, CDR1 is ENHRY and CDR2 is SYGVKD. The CDR3 spells CAISESREETQYF. In DNA, the CDR3 is TGTGCCATCAGTGAGTCCCGGGAAGAGACCCAGTACTTC.

The chain links TRBV2 to TRBJ1-1; TRBD1 matches at 10 bases. CDR3 size: 15 residues. Germline CDR1 is SNHLY and CDR2 is FYNNEI. J lost 4 bases, V lost 5 bases, and 7 bases had no gene match. For the CDR3, the DNA is TGTGCCAGCAGTTCCGGGACAGGGGCTTTCACTGAAGCTTTCTTT. Translating gives CASSSGTGAFTEAFF.

The chain recombines TRBV2 with TRBJ1-5; D gene ambiguous. V lost 4 bases to trimming and J lost 3 bases, with 16 bases between them. From germline, CDR1 is SNHLY and CDR2 FYNNEI. The CDR3 consists of 16 residues. Here the CDR3 reads CASSADGRMLNQPQHF. DNA of the CDR3: TGTGCCAGCAGTGCGGACGGGCGGATGCTCAATCAGCCCCAGCATTTT.

The rearrangement links TRBV5-1 to TRBJ1-1, with a weak D call TRBD1 (6 bases). Germline V gene data show CDR1 as SGHRS and CDR2 as YFSETQ. Trimming shortened V by 4 bases and J by 0 bases, and 16 bases separated the two germline ends. This CDR3 region has 16 residues. The CDR3 DNA sequence: TGCGCCAGCAGCGTCATTGCTCAGGGGCTGAACACTGAAGCTTTCTTT. Translation: CASSVIAQGLNTEAFF.

The chain combines TRBV6-4 with TRBJ1-5, with 8 bases aligning to TRBD1. The CDR3 has 15 residues. Germline CDR1 reads MRHNA; CDR2 reads SNTAGT. With 4 bases clipped from V and 2 bases from J, the junction kept 4 bases outside the gene matches. CDR3 residues: CASSAPGQGNQPQHF. CDR3 in DNA: TGTGCCAGCAGTGCCCCGGGACAGGGCAATCAGCCCCAGCATTTT.

V is TRBV27 and J is TRBJ1-2; 11 bases are a match to TRBD1. The CDR3 is made up of 15 amino acids. Per germline, CDR1 MNHEY and CDR2 SMNVEV (reference sequence). The J segment lost 5 bases and the V segment lost 5 bases, leaving 7 bases of the junction unmatched. The CDR3 here is CASSQSGQGAYGYTF. In DNA, the CDR3 is TGTGCCAGCAGTCAAAGTGGACAGGGGGCGTATGGCTACACCTTC.

V usage is TRBV6-1 and J usage is TRBJ1-1, with 9 bases lining up with TRBD1. This CDR3 region has 15 residues. V lost 1 base to trimming and J lost 6 bases; unmatched junction nucleotides: 6. CDR1 is MNHNS, CDR2 SASEGT, per germline. The CDR3 DNA sequence: TGTGCCAGCAGTGAAGGGACAGGGGATCTCCCTGAAGCTTTCTTT. Its translation is CASSEGTGDLPEAFF.

The chain recombines TRBV19 with TRBJ2-3, with D tentatively TRBD1 or TRBD2 (5 bases each). The CDR3 sequence is 15 residues long. V was shortened by 3 bases and J by 1 base, with 11 bases between the two germline ends. Germline V gives CDR1 LNHDA, CDR2 SQIVND (reference sequence). For the CDR3, the DNA is TGTGCCAGTAGTATGTGGGGGATCGGCACAGATACGCAGTATTTT. Translating gives CASSMWGIGTDTQYF.

The chain has TRBV7-7 and TRBJ2-2; D gene unclear. Germline-derived CDR1 and CDR2 are SSHAT and FNYEAQ (reference sequence). CDR3 length equals 12 residues. Deletions cut 5 bases from V and 8 bases from J, with 9 bases between. The CDR3 DNA reads as TGTGCCAGCAGCGATGACCGAGGGGAGCTGTTTTTT. It yields the protein CASSDDRGELFF.

The rearrangement joins TRBV6-1 to TRBJ2-3, with a tentative D call TRBD1 (6 bases). The CDR3 is made up of 16 amino acids. V was trimmed by 1 base and J by 2 bases, leaving 13 bases between them. Germline V gives CDR1 MNHNS, CDR2 SASEGT. CDR3 coding DNA: TGTGCCAGCAGTGAAGTCTCGGGACAAGACACAGATACGCAGTATTTT. This sequence encodes CASSEVSGQDTDTQYF.

As DNA, the CDR3 is TGTGCCAGTAGAGTGTTGGGACAGGGGCGCTCTGGGGCCAACGTCCTGACTTTC. This codes for CASRVLGQGRSGANVLTF. The chain links TRBV19 to TRBJ2-6, with 10 bases lining up with TRBD1. The CDR3 loop spans 18 amino acids. From germline, CDR1 is LNHDA and CDR2 SQIVND (reference sequence). V trimming: 6 bases; J trimming: 0 bases; junction bases outside the gene matches: 8.

The chain combines TRBV3-1 (or the pseudogene TRBV3-2) with TRBJ2-5, with TRBD2 matching over 15 bases. V shed 4 bases and J 4 bases; nucleotides not matched to a gene: 10. CDR1 LGHDT and CDR2 YNNKEL come from the germline V gene (reference sequence). The CDR3 is 18 residues long. CDR3: CASSPDPWTSGGAETQYF. Written as DNA, the CDR3 is TGTGCCAGCAGCCCTGATCCCTGGACTAGCGGGGGGGCAGAGACCCAGTACTTC.

J is TRBJ2-6 and V is TRBV11-3, with D uncertain. Germline lookup yields CDR1 SGHNT and CDR2 YENEEA. Trimming pared 8 bases from V and 0 bases from J, leaving 5 bases between. CDR3 size: 13 residues. The CDR3 sequence is CASGSSGANVLTF. The CDR3 DNA follows: TGTGCCAGCGGCAGCTCTGGGGCCAACGTCCTGACTTTC. The variable domain in full, with the rest retrieved from reference TRBV11-3 and TRBJ2-6, is EAGVVQSPRYKIIEKKQPVAFWCNPISGHNTLYWYLQNLGQGPELLIRYENEEAVDDSQLPKDRFSAERLKGVDSTLKIQPAELGDSAVYLCASGSSGANVLTFGAGSRLTVL.

The J gene is TRBJ1-1, the V gene TRBV5-4; 11 nucleotides match TRBD1. The CDR3 is 17 amino acids. Germline CDR1 SGHNT, CDR2 YYREEE (reference sequence). V lost 5 bases, J lost 3 bases, and 12 bases stayed unmatched. The CDR3 DNA is TGTGCCAGCAGGGGTTGGACAGGGGGCTTGGTTGACACTGAAGCTTTCTTT. Translating gives CASRGWTGGLVDTEAFF.

The CDR3, as DNA: TGTGCCAGCAGTTACTGGTCAAAGCTCACCGGGGAGCTGTTTTTT. It encodes CASSYWSKLTGELFF. The chain recombines TRBV6-5 with TRBJ2-2; D gene ambiguous. CDR1 and CDR2 from the germline V gene are MNHEY and SVGAGI. Trimming left V 1 base short and J 4 bases short, with 10 bases between. The CDR3 loop spans 15 amino acids.

The V call is TRBV5-5, the J call TRBJ2-7; 8 bases align to TRBD1. Per the germline V gene, CDR1 is SGHKS and CDR2 is YYEKEE (reference sequence). J was trimmed by 8 bases and V by 4 bases; bases with no gene match: 17. This CDR3 region has 16 residues. CDR3 nucleotides: TGTGCCAGCAGCAGGTCTGACAGGGGCGTTCGTGAAAAGCAGTACTTC. Its translation: CASSRSDRGVREKQYF. The full variable domain, in which reference TRBV5-5 and TRBJ2-7 provide the parts outside the CDR3, is DAGVTQSPTHLIKTRGQQVTLRCSPISGHKSVSWYQQVLGQGPQFIFQYYEKEERGRGNFPDRFSARQFPNYSSELNVNALLLGDSALYLCASSRSDRGVREKQYFGPGTRLTVT.

The J gene is TRBJ1-1, the V gene TRBV19; D call uncertain. The CDR3 covers 11 residues. The ends were cut back, 7 bases at V and 4 bases at J, with 7 bases in the middle. Germline V gene sequence: CDR1 LNHDA, CDR2 SQIVND (reference sequence). CDR3 DNA sequence: TGTGCCAGTAAACTGGGCACTGAAGCTTTCTTT. Protein: CASKLGTEAFF.

V is TRBV30 and J is TRBJ2-1, with D possibly being TRBD2 (6 bases). From germline, CDR1 is GTSNPN and CDR2 SVGIG (reference sequence). Trimming shortened V by 2 bases and J by 0 bases, and 17 bases separated the two germline ends. This CDR3 contains 17 residues. The CDR3 sequence: CAWSHGERAYSYNEQFF. As DNA, the CDR3 is TGTGCCTGGAGTCACGGCGAGCGGGCGTACTCCTACAATGAGCAGTTCTTC.

The V and J genes are TRBV6-5 and TRBJ1-1, with TRBD1 matching 8 bases. The germline gives CDR1 MNHEY, CDR2 SVGAGI. The J segment lost 7 bases and the V segment lost 7 bases, leaving 14 bases of the junction unmatched. The CDR3 is 15 residues long. The CDR3 loop reads CASTYGQGDSSEAFF. The DNA for the CDR3 is TGTGCCAGCACCTACGGACAGGGAGATAGTAGTGAAGCTTTCTTT.

This rearrangement joins TRBV12-2 to TRBJ1-1. TRBV12-2 is assigned pseudogene status. The CDR3 is 20 amino acids. As DNA, the CDR3 is TGTGCAAGTCGCTTAGCGGGCCTATTCAGTTACAGGGAGGGGAACACTGAAGCTTTCTTT. Its translation: CASRLAGLFSYREGNTEAFF.

In DNA, the CDR3 is TGTGCCAGCAGTGAAAGGGCAGATAATGAGCAGTTCTTC. Its protein product is CASSERADNEQFF. The V and J genes are TRBV2 and TRBJ2-1; D is unclear. Germline assignment: CDR1 SNHLY and CDR2 FYNNEI. This CDR3 contains 13 residues. V was clipped by 2 bases and J by 7 bases, with 9 bases between them.

The chain is built from TRBV5-1 and TRBJ2-7; TRBD1 agrees at 10 bases. This CDR3 region has 18 residues. CDR1 and CDR2 from the germline V gene are SGHRS and YFSETQ. Trimming at V came to 3 bases and at J to 2 bases, leaving 14 bases not matched to a gene. This chain's CDR3 is CASSSGTGVELLAYEQYF. The CDR3 DNA sequence: TGCGCCAGCAGCTCGGGGACAGGGGTAGAACTTTTGGCCTACGAGCAGTACTTC.

The CDR3 coding sequence is TGTGCCAGCAGCCACCCCGACAGGGACTATGGCTACACCTTC. Its translation is CASSHPDRDYGYTF. The V call is TRBV5-4, the J call TRBJ1-2, with 7 bases matching TRBD1. Germline-derived CDR1 and CDR2 are SGHNT and YYREEE (reference sequence). With V trimmed by 4 bases and J by 3 bases, 6 bases remained unmatched. The CDR3 is 14 amino acids.

The chain employs TRBV9 and TRBJ1-1, with D uncertain. V was pared by 4 bases and J by 0 bases, with 10 bases between. The germline CDR1 and CDR2 sequences are SGDLS and YYNGEE. The CDR3 contains 14 residues. Here the CDR3 DNA reads TGTGCCAGCAGCCTTGGACCGGTGAACACTGAAGCTTTCTTT. Amino acids: CASSLGPVNTEAFF.

The rearrangement uses TRBV5-1 and TRBJ1-4, with D possibly being TRBD1 (5 bases). This CDR3 is built from 15 residues. Germline assignment: CDR1 SGHRS and CDR2 YFSETQ. V lost 3 bases to trimming and J lost 8 bases, with 17 bases between them. The CDR3 DNA is TGCGCCAGCAGCTCCTTTAGTACCGGGGACGAAAAACTGTTTTTT. Protein sequence: CASSSFSTGDEKLFF.

V and J are TRBV11-2 and TRBJ2-7; 10 nucleotides match TRBD1. The trim removed 3 bases at V and 6 bases at J, leaving 5 bases unmatched. The CDR3 covers 14 residues. Germline V gene sequence: CDR1 SGHAT, CDR2 FQNNGV. CDR3 loop: CASSFRDRGREQYF. CDR3 nucleotide sequence: TGTGCCAGCAGCTTCCGGGACAGGGGACGCGAGCAGTACTTC.

This sequence joins TRBV5-6 and TRBJ1-1; the D gene is possibly TRBD1 (5 bases). CDR3 size: 14 residues. Trimming took 3 bases from V and 4 from J, leaving 13 bases between them. The germline gives CDR1 SGHDT, CDR2 YYEEEE. The CDR3 DNA follows: TGTGCCAGCAGCTCAGGGTACCCGGGCACTGAAGCTTTCTTT. Its translation: CASSSGYPGTEAFF.

This clone was detected only once. The chain joins TRBV2 to TRBJ1-1; D remains ambiguous. V was shortened by 4 bases and J by 11 bases, with 11 bases between the two germline ends. CDR3 length: 11 amino acids. Germline CDR1 SNHLY, CDR2 FYNNEI. CDR3 loop: CASSGGREAFF. The CDR3 nucleotides read TGTGCCAGCAGTGGAGGGAGGGAGGCTTTCTTT.